These 32 T cell receptor beta chains were all obtained from the same sample, sequenced in a study of shared clonotypes between healthy human individuals (dated by TCRdb to the early 2020s). The method was the immunoSEQ multiplex PCR assay. TCRdb retrieved this table from immuneACCESS and kept in-frame rearrangements only. Not all clones are present; in checked studies, unresolved V genes account for under half, and no reason is known for the remainder. The sample records 2,500,000 or so clones, around 90% of which are singletons. Of the sample, around 0.15% falls within the top ten clones. The sequencing input was naive CD4+ T cells sorted from blood. The sample's cell subset or site label is to be understood as: CD45RA+ positively selected. The origin of the receptors is a young man in good health.

This chain links TRBV5-1 with TRBJ1-6, with TRBD1 identical over 10 bases. Germline CDR1 reads SGHRS; CDR2 reads YFSETQ. Germline trimming cut 5 bases from V and 7 bases from J; bases unmatched to any gene: 6. The CDR3 is 15 residues long. The CDR3 is CASRRDRGGNSPLHF. In DNA form, the CDR3 reads TGCGCCAGCAGACGGGACAGGGGAGGGAATTCACCCCTCCACTTT.

V and J are TRBV25-1 and TRBJ1-4; 10 nucleotides match TRBD1. The CDR3 consists of 15 residues. Germline CDR1 is MGHDK and CDR2 is SYGVNS. Losses at the gene ends were 3 bases for V and 5 bases for J; bases not matched to a gene: 3. CDR3 DNA: TGTGCCAGCAGTGACCCGGGACAGGGGAATGAAAAACTGTTTTTT. Protein sequence: CASSDPGQGNEKLFF.

The V and J genes are TRBV4-1 and TRBJ1-4; a weak D match, TRBD1 (5 bases). The CDR3 contains 16 residues. Trimming took 0 bases from V and 7 from J, leaving 15 bases between them. Germline V lookup: CDR1 MGHRA, CDR2 YSYEKL. The CDR3 protein is CASSQDLGAWGEKLFF. In DNA form, the CDR3 reads TGCGCCAGCAGCCAAGACCTAGGGGCATGGGGTGAAAAACTGTTTTTT.

This clone is a singleton in its sample. The J gene is TRBJ2-2, the V gene TRBV7-2; the D is unclear. Trimming removed 4 bases at V and 8 bases at J, with 8 bases between. CDR1 SGHTA and CDR2 FQGNSA come from the germline V gene. The CDR3 consists of 12 residues. This CDR3 reads CASSSGVGELFF. In nucleotides, the CDR3 is TGTGCCAGCAGCTCTGGGGTTGGGGAGCTGTTTTTT.

V usage is TRBV30 and J usage is TRBJ2-4, with 10 bases that match TRBD1. The CDR3 is 14 residues long. Trimming removed 3 bases from V and 8 bases from J; junction bases left unmatched: 7. Germline CDR1 reads GTSNPN; CDR2 reads SVGIG (reference sequence). CDR3 protein: CAWRTGGLGDIQYF. Written as DNA, the CDR3 is TGTGCCTGGAGGACAGGGGGCCTGGGGGACATTCAGTACTTC.

In this sample, this clone turned up once. The V gene is TRBV5-1, the J gene TRBJ1-6; the D is unclear. Deletions cut 5 bases from V and 10 bases from J, with 19 bases between. Germline V CDR1 and CDR2: SGHRS, YFSETQ. The length of the CDR3 is 15 residues. In DNA form, the CDR3 reads TGCGCCAGCAGTCCGCTGGGAGCTGCGGAATCACCCCTCCACTTT. Translated: CASSPLGAAESPLHF. The entire variable domain, with the rest obtained from reference TRBV5-1 and TRBJ1-6, is as follows: KAGVTQTPRYLIKTRGQQVTLSCSPISGHRSVSWYQQTPGQGLQFLFEYFSETQRNKGNFPGRFSGRQFSNSRSEMNVSTLELGDSALYLCASSPLGAAESPLHFGNGTRLTVT.

J is TRBJ2-3 and V is TRBV5-1; 8 bases match TRBD2. CDR3 size: 16 residues. V shed 1 base, J shed 2 bases, and the junction held 6 bases outside the gene matches. Germline CDR1 and CDR2: SGHRS and YFSETQ. DNA of the CDR3: TGCGCCAGCAGCTTGTCACTAGCGGAGGTCACAGATACGCAGTATTTT. Translation: CASSLSLAEVTDTQYF.

The rearrangement links TRBV7-9 to TRBJ2-1; D is undetermined. The CDR3 runs to 14 residues. Germline CDR1 is SEHNR and CDR2 is FQNEAQ (reference sequence). The V end lost 2 bases, the J end lost 6 bases, and 11 bases lay between the germline ends. This CDR3 reads CASSLTGFINEQFF. The CDR3 nucleotides read TGTGCCAGCAGCTTAACCGGGTTTATCAATGAGCAGTTCTTC.

The rearrangement links TRBV9 to TRBJ2-3, with 7 bases lining up with TRBD2. With 2 bases clipped from V and 2 bases from J, the junction kept 5 bases outside the gene matches. Germline V CDR1 and CDR2: SGDLS, YYNGEE. The CDR3 has 15 amino acids. CDR3 DNA sequence: TGTGCCAGCAGCGTTGGTCTAGCGGCCACAGATACGCAGTATTTT. Translated: CASSVGLAATDTQYF.

This rearrangement joins TRBV19 to TRBJ2-6; D is possibly TRBD1 (5 bases). The germline V gene encodes CDR1 LNHDA and CDR2 SQIVND (reference sequence). The CDR3 is made up of 17 amino acids. The ends were cut back, 2 bases at V and 1 base at J, with 12 bases in the middle. CDR3 sequence reads: CASSITGPLSGANVLTF. The CDR3 DNA reads as TGTGCCAGTAGTATAACAGGCCCGCTTTCTGGGGCCAACGTCCTGACTTTC.

The chain is built from TRBV28 and TRBJ2-7; TRBD1 matches at 8 bases. CDR1 MDHEN and CDR2 SYDVKM come from the germline V gene. The CDR3 runs to 15 residues. Trimming removed 4 bases from V and 3 bases from J; junction bases left unmatched: 8. The CDR3 DNA reads TGTGCCAGCAGTTCTATTCAGGGGGCGGGCTACGAGCAGTACTTC. The encoded protein is CASSSIQGAGYEQYF.

This clone turned up a few times. This specimen includes other DNA sequences encoding the same CDR3. The J gene is TRBJ1-5, the V gene TRBV29-1; tentative D call: TRBD1 (5 bases). V lost 3 bases and J 2 bases, leaving 11 bases between the germline ends. Germline V gene data show CDR1 as SQVTM and CDR2 as ANQGSEA. The CDR3 consists of 14 residues. The CDR3 region has the DNA TGCAGCGTTGACTTGGGGGGTGGCAATCAGCCCCAGCATTTT. Protein: CSVDLGGGNQPQHF.

The chain employs TRBV11-2 and TRBJ2-3; 7 bases map to TRBD1. CDR1 and CDR2 (germline): SGHAT, FQNNGV. The CDR3 length is 15 residues. The V gene end was trimmed by 4 bases and the J gene end by 2 bases; junction bases not matched to a gene: 6. The CDR3 protein is CASSWTQGFTDTQYF. CDR3 coding DNA: TGTGCCAGCAGCTGGACACAGGGGTTCACAGATACGCAGTATTTT.

This sequence joins TRBV28 and TRBJ2-5; 10 bases align to TRBD1. The CDR3 sequence is 15 residues long. The V segment lost 10 bases and the J segment 5 bases; nucleotides outside the gene matches: 13. CDR1 and CDR2 (germline): MDHEN, SYDVKM. CDR3 sequence: CAISRTGGKRETQYF. The CDR3 nucleotides read TGTGCCATCTCAAGGACAGGGGGAAAAAGGGAGACCCAGTACTTC.

This clone was seen a handful of times. V and J are TRBV7-9 and TRBJ1-1; D unresolved. Deletions cut 3 bases from V and 1 base from J, with 9 bases between. The CDR3 is 14 residues long. Germline-derived CDR1 and CDR2 are SEHNR and FQNEAQ (reference sequence). CDR3 sequence reads: CASSFPWGNTEAFF. For the CDR3, the DNA is TGTGCCAGCAGCTTTCCATGGGGGAACACTGAAGCTTTCTTT.

This chain links TRBV5-1 with TRBJ2-2; 10 nucleotides align to TRBD2. V was clipped by 7 bases and J by 9 bases; unmatched bases: 9. The length of the CDR3 is 14 residues. In germline, CDR1 is SGHRS, CDR2 YFSETQ. The CDR3 protein is CASEGTSARRELFF. For the CDR3, the DNA is TGCGCCAGCGAAGGGACTAGCGCACGAAGGGAGCTGTTTTTT.

J is TRBJ1-6 and V is TRBV7-9; D gene ambiguous. The CDR3 consists of 15 residues. Germline values: CDR1 SEHNR, CDR2 FQNEAQ (reference sequence). V lost 6 bases to trimming and J lost 7 bases, with 16 bases between them. CDR3 coding DNA: TGTGCCAGCAGTCCCGGCCTCCACCCAAATTCACCCCTCCACTTT. Protein product: CASSPGLHPNSPLHF.

As concerns this clone: The same CDR3 arises from other DNA sequences in this sample as well. The chain employs TRBV10-3 and TRBJ2-5; D gene uncertain. Trimming cost V 0 bases and J 3 bases, with 8 bases left between them. The germline V gene encodes CDR1 ENHRY and CDR2 SYGVKD. This CDR3 comprises 14 residues. CDR3: CAISESGGKETQYF. CDR3 coding DNA: TGTGCCATCAGTGAGTCAGGCGGAAAAGAGACCCAGTACTTC.

In this sample, this clone turned up once. The V and J genes are TRBV28 and TRBJ1-2; D is possibly TRBD1 (6 bases). The germline CDR1 and CDR2 sequences are MDHEN and SYDVKM. Trimming took off 1 base at V and 1 base at J, with 13 bases between the two ends. The CDR3 extends over 16 amino acids. The CDR3 loop reads CASSLFYRVDNYGYTF. The DNA of the CDR3 is TGTGCCAGCAGTTTATTCTACAGGGTAGATAACTATGGCTACACCTTC.

This chain uses TRBV5-1 with TRBJ2-1; D remains unclear. The V and J ends lost 4 bases and 4 bases respectively, with 12 bases between them. The germline V gene encodes CDR1 SGHRS and CDR2 YFSETQ. The CDR3 spans 14 residues. For the CDR3, the DNA is TGCGCCAGCAGCGAGGCTAAATCGTACAATGAGCAGTTCTTC. Protein: CASSEAKSYNEQFF.

As concerns this clone: This same CDR3 is encoded by further DNA sequences in the sample. The chain recombines TRBV5-4 with TRBJ2-5; tentatively, D is TRBD1 (6 bases). The CDR3 extends over 15 amino acids. Per germline, CDR1 SGHNT and CDR2 YYREEE (reference sequence). With 0 bases removed from V and 2 bases from J, the gap between germline ends came to 11 bases. CDR3 amino acids: CASSLALGQQETQYF. CDR3 bases: TGTGCCAGCAGCTTGGCCTTAGGACAGCAAGAGACCCAGTACTTC.

In the case of this clone: This may be a read error, as it is one base from a much larger clone. This specimen includes other DNA sequences encoding the same CDR3. The CDR3 sequence is CASSLNTGELFF. In DNA, the CDR3 is TGTGCCAGCAGCTTGAACACCGGGGAGCTGTTTTTT. The chain links TRBV9 to TRBJ2-2, with D uncertain. The V gene's germline CDR1 is SGDLS and CDR2 YYNGEE. The CDR3 loop spans 12 amino acids. Trimming stripped 4 bases from V and 1 base from J, with 2 bases between.

This chain joins TRBV6-1 and TRBJ2-2, with 7 bases lining up with TRBD1. In germline, CDR1 is MNHNS, CDR2 SASEGT. The CDR3 is 15 residues long. With V trimmed by 6 bases and J by 3 bases, 7 bases remained unmatched. Here the CDR3 DNA reads TGTGCCAGCAGCCCGGACAGGAGCTACACCGGGGAGCTGTTTTTT. It yields the protein CASSPDRSYTGELFF.

The chain couples TRBV18 to TRBJ2-7, with D maybe TRBD1 (7 bases). V was trimmed by 9 bases and J by 2 bases, leaving 14 bases between them. The V gene's germline CDR1 is KGHSH and CDR2 LQKENI. The CDR3 has 13 residues. The CDR3: CASRGTAPYEQYF. The CDR3 DNA reads TGTGCCAGTCGCGGGACAGCACCCTACGAGCAGTACTTC.

The V and J genes are TRBV4-3 and TRBJ1-6; 9 nucleotides align to TRBD1. Germline CDR1 is LGHNA and CDR2 is YSLEER. Germline trimming cut 3 bases from V and 9 bases from J; bases unmatched to any gene: 9. The CDR3 runs 16 residues. The chain's CDR3 is CASSQKGDRVLSPLHF. DNA for the CDR3: TGCGCCAGCAGCCAGAAAGGGGACAGGGTCCTTTCACCCCTCCACTTT.

The chain is built from TRBV5-8 and TRBJ1-4; 8 bases match TRBD1. The germline gives CDR1 SGHTS, CDR2 YDEGEE. CDR3 size: 15 residues. V lost 0 bases, J lost 8 bases, and 6 bases stayed unmatched. The CDR3 DNA sequence: TGTGCCAGCAGCTTGGAAGGACAGGGTGGAGAAAAACTGTTTTTT. It translates to CASSLEGQGGEKLFF.

The CDR3 DNA is TGTGCCAGCACCGCGGCCAGAGGGCCCTACAATGAGCAGTTCTTC. This translates into CASTAARGPYNEQFF. This rearrangement joins TRBV7-2 to TRBJ2-1; the D gene is possibly TRBD2 (5 bases). Germline CDR1 reads SGHTA; CDR2 reads FQGNSA. V lost 7 bases and J 2 bases, leaving 15 bases between the germline ends. CDR3 length: 15 residues.

The CDR3 protein is CASKLSGQGGMNTEAFF. The CDR3, as DNA: TGTGCCAGCAAACTGTCCGGACAGGGAGGGATGAACACTGAAGCTTTCTTT. The gene calls are TRBV11-2 and TRBJ1-1, with 8 nucleotides matching TRBD1. Germline V gives CDR1 SGHAT, CDR2 FQNNGV. V trimming: 7 bases; J trimming: 0 bases; junction bases outside the gene matches: 13. CDR3 length: 17 residues. The full variable domain, in which reference TRBV11-2 and TRBJ1-1 provide the parts outside the CDR3, is EAGVAQSPRYKIIEKRQSVAFWCNPISGHATLYWYQQILGQGPKLLIQFQNNGVVDDSQLPKDRFSAERLKGVDSTLKIQPAKLEDSAVYLCASKLSGQGGMNTEAFFGQGTRLTVV.

This clone was counted a single time. This chain joins TRBV5-4 and TRBJ1-4, with unresolved D. Germline V gene sequence: CDR1 SGHNT, CDR2 YYREEE (reference sequence). This CDR3 has 16 residues. V lost 4 bases and J lost 0, with 13 bases in between. The CDR3 region has the DNA TGTGCCAGCAGCCCGATGGACGGCGCAACTAATGAAAAACTGTTTTTT. Translation: CASSPMDGATNEKLFF. The whole variable domain, remainder taken from reference TRBV5-4 and TRBJ1-4, is ETGVTQSPTHLIKTRGQQVTLRCSSQSGHNTVSWYQQALGQGPQFIFQYYREEENGRGNFPPRFSGLQFPNYSSELNVNALELDDSALYLCASSPMDGATNEKLFFGSGTQLSVL.

In nucleotides, the CDR3 is TGTGCCATCAAAGGGGGAGGGACTGAAGCTTTCTTT. Amino acids: CAIKGGGTEAFF. The V and J genes are TRBV10-3 and TRBJ1-1; TRBD1 might be the D (6 bases). The ends were cut back, 7 bases at V and 5 bases at J, with 11 bases in the middle. Germline V gene sequence: CDR1 ENHRY, CDR2 SYGVKD. CDR3 size: 12 residues.

This clone came up a few times. The chain employs TRBV19 and TRBJ2-7; 9 positions agree with TRBD1. Germline V gives CDR1 LNHDA, CDR2 SQIVND (reference sequence). Unmatched junction bases numbered 5, after V lost 3 bases and J lost 2 bases. This CDR3 contains 15 residues. CDR3 in amino acids: CASSIHRDRAYEQYF. In nucleotides, the CDR3 is TGTGCCAGTAGTATCCACCGGGACAGGGCCTACGAGCAGTACTTC.

This clone appeared once. The chain recombines TRBV6-6 with TRBJ2-3, with 8 bases that match TRBD2. The CDR3 spans 15 residues. Germline V gives CDR1 MNHNY, CDR2 SVGAGI (reference sequence). V lost 2 bases, J lost 4 bases, and 5 bases stayed unmatched. The CDR3, as DNA: TGTGCCAGCAGTTACGCAGCGGGGGTATCAGATACGCAGTATTTT. Protein: CASSYAAGVSDTQYF.